This T cell receptor beta chain was recorded in a study of cytomegalovirus exposure and HLA in healthy donors. V trimming: 4 bases; J trimming: 6 bases; junction bases outside the gene matches: 8. The CDR3 runs 14 residues. Per the germline V gene, CDR1 is SGDLS and CDR2 is YYNGEE. The PCR used 60 Vbeta and 13 Jbeta primers. Profiled with immunoSEQ multiplex PCR; TCRdb holds only in-frame clones, not every one. The sample has tens of thousands of clones; about 80% are singletons. This clone was observed a single time. The sequencing input was PBMCs. The sequence was collected from a man aged 50 to 59 in good health and CMV-seronegative. The chain carries TRBV9 and TRBJ2-3; 7 bases are a match to TRBD1. The CDR3 nucleotides are TGTGCCAGCAGCTACCTCACAGGGGCTGATACGCAGTATTTT. Protein sequence: CASSYLTGADTQYF.